The source of this T cell receptor (beta chain) is a study of blood T cell repertoires in COVID-19. Across the study: There were acute and convalescent COVID-19 samples, and they came from the United States, Italy and Spain. PBMCs, B-cell-depleted T cells, or T cells provided the cDNA or gDNA that made up the material.

Germline lookup yields CDR1 GTSNPN and CDR2 SVGIG (reference sequence). CDR3 length equals 12 residues. The V end was cut by 4 bases, the J end by 4 bases, with 10 bases between. In the study's own analysis: Reference gene primer amplification gave nucleated cell count estimates. Repertoires were generated with immunoSEQ multiplex PCR, while TCRdb's copy carries only in-frame clones and drops some. V and J calls and clone size come straight from that table; D and trimming were deduced from the DNA. The table has some 670,000 clones, over 80% seen once. This sequence originates from a young woman with acute or convalescent COVID-19. This rearrangement joins TRBV30 to TRBJ1-2; D perhaps matches TRBD1 (6 bases). Sample: peripheral blood. This chain's CDR3 is CAWNADSYGYTF. CDR3 bases: TGTGCCTGGAACGCGGACAGCTATGGCTACACCTTC.